This T cell receptor (beta chain) was observed in a study of cytomegalovirus exposure and HLA in healthy donors. Study outcomes and limitations: Roughly uniform sequencing depth across donors was assumed, possibly incorrectly. TCR beta chains associated with HLA were, in a later analysis, more clonally expanded than equally common others.

V lost 3 bases to trimming and J lost 1 base, with 6 bases between them. The CDR3 is made up of 13 amino acids. In germline, CDR1 is KGHSH, CDR2 LQKENI. This clone is a singleton in its sample. No antigen is known for it. The same CDR3 is also encoded by other DNA sequences in this sample. Primers for the PCR totalled 60 Vbeta and 13 Jbeta. Here immunoSEQ multiplex PCR was the method, and the copy in TCRdb shows in-frame clones only, minus some. In the table there are 130,000 to 150,000 clones, approximately 80% of which are singletons. The sequence derives from a man in his forties or fifties in good health and CMV-seronegative. Input material: PBMCs. The J gene is TRBJ1-1, the V gene TRBV18; no clear D gene. CDR3 in DNA: TGTGCCAGCTCACCGGCGGGGAACACTGAAGCTTTCTTT. This encodes CASSPAGNTEAFF.